Listed here are 6 T cell receptor beta chains from one sample, sequenced in a study of T cells in Graves' hyperthyroidism and ophthalmopathy. Amplification yielded TCR beta CDR3 regions, with RNA transcripts as the source. First-round RT-PCR targeting the TCR CDR3 was performed with the HTBI primer set. Via MiXCR, TCRdb re-called the multiplex PCR reads, giving one row per CDR3 protein. The data show hundreds of thousands of distinct CDR3 sequences, around 15% seen once. Sequencing was performed on blood. Receptors originate from a woman aged 40 to 50 with Graves' ophthalmopathy.

In this sample, this clonotype turned up many times. The chain carries TRBV6-5 and TRBJ2-7; a weak D match, TRBD1 (6 bases). This CDR3 spans 15 amino acids. Trimming stripped 2 bases from V and 2 bases from J, with 13 bases between. Looked up from germline, CDR1 is MNHEY and CDR2 is SVGAGI. The CDR3 DNA follows: TGTGCCAGCAGTTACAGGTCAGGGGCGACCTACGAGCAGTACTTC. Protein product: CASSYRSGATYEQYF.

This clonotype came up many times. The CDR3 region is CASTLLGSAYEQYF. For the CDR3, the DNA is TGTGCCAGCACTCTTTTGGGATCCGCCTACGAGCAGTACTTC. The chain combines TRBV28 with TRBJ2-7; no reliable D call. V dropped 7 bases and J dropped 2 bases, with 15 bases sitting between them. The CDR3 runs to 14 residues. Germline CDR1 is MDHEN and CDR2 is SYDVKM. Full variable domain (missing parts from reference TRBV28 and TRBJ2-7): DVKVTQSSRYLVKRTGEKVFLECVQDMDHENMFWYRQDPGLGLRLIYFSYDVKMKEKGDIPEGYSVSREKKERFSLILESASTNQTSMYLCASTLLGSAYEQYFGPGTRLTVT.

This clonotype was seen at least ten times. The CDR3 sequence: CASIRGVGIGEAFF. CDR3 nucleotides: TGTGCCAGCATCCGCGGGGTGGGCATAGGTGAAGCTTTCTTT. V usage is TRBV28 and J usage is TRBJ1-1; no clear D. Germline V gene lookup returns CDR1 MDHEN and CDR2 SYDVKM. Trimming took off 7 bases at V and 7 bases at J, with 19 bases between the two ends. This CDR3 has 14 residues.

This clonotype showed up many times. V is TRBV6-5 and J is TRBJ2-7; 7 positions match TRBD2. CDR3 size: 15 residues. V trimming: 2 bases; J trimming: 3 bases; junction bases outside the gene matches: 7. The V gene's germline CDR1 is MNHEY and CDR2 SVGAGI. CDR3 in amino acids: CASSYGVGGLYEQYF. The CDR3 coding sequence is TGTGCCAGCAGTTACGGGGTGGGAGGGCTCTACGAGCAGTACTTC.

This clonotype was observed a few times. The genes are TRBV6-5 and TRBJ1-3, with D uncertain. Between the trimmed V and J ends, which lost 0 bases and 4 bases, there was a span of 10 bases. The CDR3 runs 15 residues. Germline V gene sequence: CDR1 MNHEY, CDR2 SVGAGI. The CDR3 here is CASSYSDGGGNTIYF. CDR3 coding DNA: TGTGCCAGCAGTTACTCGGACGGCGGGGGAAACACCATATATTTT.

This clonotype came up many times. The chain employs TRBV19 and TRBJ1-2; the match to TRBD1 covers 9 bases. Germline values: CDR1 LNHDA, CDR2 SQIVND (reference sequence). CDR3 length: 14 amino acids. V dropped 8 bases and J dropped 4; count of bases not matched to a gene: 8. The CDR3 region has the DNA TGTGCCAGTCAAGGGGGGACAGGGAGCTATGGCTACACCTTC. Translation gives CASQGGTGSYGYTF.